These T cell receptor beta chains were read from a single sample in a study of regulatory T cells in long-lasting Graves disease. MiXCR, run by TCRdb on the multiplex PCR reads, gives a single entry per CDR3 protein. The table lists more than 400,000 distinct CDR3 sequences, roughly 17% of them singletons. These data also formed part of another study, on T cells in Graves' hyperthyroidism and ophthalmopathy.

The specimen was peripheral blood mononuclear cells (PBMCs), collected at new diagnosis, from a patient treated with antithyroid drugs. The receptors derive from a man aged 40-49 years with Graves disease. Both conserved end residues are part of each CDR3. The order of the fields is J gene, CDR3 length, clone size, D gene, V gene, CDR3 DNA, CDR3 protein. The D gene is left open where the match is weak. Clone size is not always given. Where it is, it says once, few, many or a class for expanded clones.

J: TRBJ2-3; length: 11; size: NA; D: NA; V: TRBV3-1; DNA: TGTGCCAGCAGCCGTTTTGATACGCAGTATTTT; CDR3: CASSRFDTQYF
J: TRBJ2-3; length: 18; size: NA; D: TRBD2; V: TRBV5-1; DNA: TGCGCCAGCAATTTTGGGACTAGCGGGAGGTCAAGCACAGATACGCAGTATTTT; CDR3: CASNFGTSGRSSTDTQYF
J: TRBJ1-5; length: 16; size: many; D: NA; V: TRBV3-1; DNA: TGTGCCAGCAGCCAAGATCTAGGGGGTGGCAATCAGCCCCAGCATTTT; CDR3: CASSQDLGGGNQPQHF
J: TRBJ2-6; length: 16; size: few; D: TRBD1; V: TRBV29-1; DNA: TGCAGCGTTGAGTGGGACAGTCCTTCTGGGGCCAACGTCCTGACTTTC; CDR3: CSVEWDSPSGANVLTF
J: TRBJ2-1; length: 15; size: many; D: TRBD2; V: TRBV11-2; DNA: TGTGCCAGCACTCCCCTAGCGGAGGGCGGCAATGAGCAGTTCTTC; CDR3: CASTPLAEGGNEQFF
J: TRBJ1-1; length: 13; size: NA; D: NA; V: TRBV20-1; DNA: TGCAGTGTCAGACGCCAGGGGAACACTGAAGCTTTCTTT; CDR3: CSVRRQGNTEAFF
J: TRBJ2-1; length: 16; size: NA; D: NA; V: TRBV12-5; DNA: TGTGCTAGTGGTTTGGTAGGCCCCAACATCCCGAGGGAGCAGTTCTTC; CDR3: CASGLVGPNIPREQFF
J: TRBJ2-7; length: 12; size: few; D: NA; V: TRBV29-1; DNA: TGCAGCGTCGCAAGAGGCTCCTACGAGCAGTACTTC; CDR3: CSVARGSYEQYF
J: TRBJ2-7; length: 14; size: many; D: TRBD2; V: TRBV30; DNA: TGTGCCTGGACCTGGGAGGGCGGTAACTACGAGCAGTACTTC; CDR3: CAWTWEGGNYEQYF
J: TRBJ2-3; length: 14; size: many; D: TRBD2; V: TRBV12-3/TRBV12-4; DNA: TGCGCCAGCAGCCGAACTAGCGGTACAGATACGCAGTATTTT; CDR3: CASSRTSGTDTQYF
J: TRBJ2-1; length: 16; size: NA; D: TRBD1; V: TRBV7-9; DNA: TGTGCCAGCAGCAACTCTCCGGGACAGAAACCCAATGAGCAGTTCTTC; CDR3: CASSNSPGQKPNEQFF
J: TRBJ2-7; length: 11; size: NA; D: TRBD2; V: TRBV6-2/TRBV6-3; DNA: TGTGCCAGCACGGGGACTAGAGAGCAGTACTTC; CDR3: CASTGTREQYF
J: TRBJ2-5; length: 16; size: many; D: NA; V: TRBV20-1; DNA: TGCAGTGCTGGAGGCCCTGTCGGGGGTGATCACGTCATCCAGTACTTC; CDR3: CSAGGPVGGDHVIQYF